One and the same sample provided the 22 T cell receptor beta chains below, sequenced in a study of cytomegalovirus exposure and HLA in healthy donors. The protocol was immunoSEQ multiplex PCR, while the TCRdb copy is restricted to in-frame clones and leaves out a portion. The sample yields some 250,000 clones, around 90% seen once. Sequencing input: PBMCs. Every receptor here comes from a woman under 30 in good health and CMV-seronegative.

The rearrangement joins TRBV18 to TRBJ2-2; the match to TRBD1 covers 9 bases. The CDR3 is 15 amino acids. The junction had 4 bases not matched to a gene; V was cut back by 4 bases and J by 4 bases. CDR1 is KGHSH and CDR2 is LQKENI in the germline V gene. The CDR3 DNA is TGTGCCAGCTCACTGGGACAGGGTGTCACCGGGGAGCTGTTTTTT. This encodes CASSLGQGVTGELFF.

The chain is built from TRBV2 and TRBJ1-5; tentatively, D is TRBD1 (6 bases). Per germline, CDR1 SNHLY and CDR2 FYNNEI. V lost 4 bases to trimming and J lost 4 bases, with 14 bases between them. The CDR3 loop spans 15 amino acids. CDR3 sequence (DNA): TGTGCCAGCAGTGGCGGCAGGGGAAAGAATCAGCCCCAGCATTTT. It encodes CASSGGRGKNQPQHF.

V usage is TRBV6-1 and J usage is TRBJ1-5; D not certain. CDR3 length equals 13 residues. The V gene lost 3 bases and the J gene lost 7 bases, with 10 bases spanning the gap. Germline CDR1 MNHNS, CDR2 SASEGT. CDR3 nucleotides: TGTGCCAGCAGTGACTCACAGTTCCAGCCCCAGCATTTT. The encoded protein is CASSDSQFQPQHF.

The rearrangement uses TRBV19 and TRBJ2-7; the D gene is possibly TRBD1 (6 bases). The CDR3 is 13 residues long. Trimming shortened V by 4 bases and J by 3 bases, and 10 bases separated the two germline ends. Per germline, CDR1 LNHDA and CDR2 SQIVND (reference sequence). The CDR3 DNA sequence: TGTGCCAGTAGTAACAGGGCTCGCTACGAGCAGTACTTC. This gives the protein CASSNRARYEQYF. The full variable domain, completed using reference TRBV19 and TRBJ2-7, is DGGITQSPKYLFRKEGQNVTLSCEQNLNHDAMYWYRQDPGQGLRLIYYSQIVNDFQKGDIAEGYSVSREKKESFPLTVTSAQKNPTAFYLCASSNRARYEQYFGPGTRLTVT.

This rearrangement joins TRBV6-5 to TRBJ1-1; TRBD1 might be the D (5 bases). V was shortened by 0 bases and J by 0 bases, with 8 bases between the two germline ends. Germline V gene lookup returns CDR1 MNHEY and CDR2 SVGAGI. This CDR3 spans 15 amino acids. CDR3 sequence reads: CASSYSRQLNTEAFF. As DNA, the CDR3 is TGTGCCAGCAGTTACTCGAGACAGCTGAACACTGAAGCTTTCTTT.

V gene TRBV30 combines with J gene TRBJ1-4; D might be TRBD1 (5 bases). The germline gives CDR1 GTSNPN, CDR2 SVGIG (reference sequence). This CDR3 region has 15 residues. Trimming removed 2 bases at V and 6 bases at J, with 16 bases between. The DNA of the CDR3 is TGTGCCTGGAGTCGCCGGGGGTCGGGGGATGAAAAACTGTTTTTT. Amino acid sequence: CAWSRRGSGDEKLFF.

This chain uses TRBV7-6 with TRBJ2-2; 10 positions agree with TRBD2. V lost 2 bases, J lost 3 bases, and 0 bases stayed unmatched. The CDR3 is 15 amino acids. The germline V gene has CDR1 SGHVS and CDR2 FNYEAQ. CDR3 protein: CASSLLAGDTGELFF. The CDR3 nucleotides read TGTGCCAGCAGCTTACTAGCGGGGGACACCGGGGAGCTGTTTTTT.

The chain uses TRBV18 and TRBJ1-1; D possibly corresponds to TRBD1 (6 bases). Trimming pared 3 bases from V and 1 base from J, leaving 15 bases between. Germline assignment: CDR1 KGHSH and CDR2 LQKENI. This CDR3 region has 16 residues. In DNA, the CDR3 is TGTGCCAGCTCACCTCGGACAGACGGATCGAACACTGAAGCTTTCTTT. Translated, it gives CASSPRTDGSNTEAFF.

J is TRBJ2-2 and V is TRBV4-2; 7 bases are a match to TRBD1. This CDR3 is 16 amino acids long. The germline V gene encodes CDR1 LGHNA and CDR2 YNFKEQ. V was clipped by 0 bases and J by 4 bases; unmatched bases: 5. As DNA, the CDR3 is TGTGCCAGCAGCCAAGATCCGGCAGGGGGCACCGGGGAGCTGTTTTTT. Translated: CASSQDPAGGTGELFF.

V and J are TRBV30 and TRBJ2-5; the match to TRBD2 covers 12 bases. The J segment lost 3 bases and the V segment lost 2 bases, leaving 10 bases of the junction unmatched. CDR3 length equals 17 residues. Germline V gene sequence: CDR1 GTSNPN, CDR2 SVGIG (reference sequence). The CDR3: CAWSWTSGVRLKETQYF. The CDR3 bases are TGTGCCTGGAGTTGGACTAGCGGGGTGAGATTGAAAGAGACCCAGTACTTC. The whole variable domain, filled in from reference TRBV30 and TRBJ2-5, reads SQTIHQWPATLVQPVGSPLSLECTVEGTSNPNLYWYRQAAGRGLQLLFYSVGIGQISSEVPQNLSASRPQDRQFILSSKKLLLSDSGFYLCAWSWTSGVRLKETQYFGPGTRLLVL.

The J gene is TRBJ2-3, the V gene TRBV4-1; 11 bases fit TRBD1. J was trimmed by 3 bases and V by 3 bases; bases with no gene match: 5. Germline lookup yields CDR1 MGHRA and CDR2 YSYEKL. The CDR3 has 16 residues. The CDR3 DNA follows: TGCGCCAGCAGCCAGGTCGGACAGGGGGCTACAGATACGCAGTATTTT. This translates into CASSQVGQGATDTQYF.

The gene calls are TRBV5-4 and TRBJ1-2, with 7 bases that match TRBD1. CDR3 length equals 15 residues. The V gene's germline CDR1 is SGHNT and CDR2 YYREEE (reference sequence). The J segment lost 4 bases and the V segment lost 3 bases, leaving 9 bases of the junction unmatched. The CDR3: CASSYFGGGLYGYTF. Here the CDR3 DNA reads TGTGCCAGCAGCTACTTCGGAGGGGGCCTCTATGGCTACACCTTC. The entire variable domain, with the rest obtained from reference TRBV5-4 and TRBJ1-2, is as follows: ETGVTQSPTHLIKTRGQQVTLRCSSQSGHNTVSWYQQALGQGPQFIFQYYREEENGRGNFPPRFSGLQFPNYSSELNVNALELDDSALYLCASSYFGGGLYGYTFGSGTRLTVV.

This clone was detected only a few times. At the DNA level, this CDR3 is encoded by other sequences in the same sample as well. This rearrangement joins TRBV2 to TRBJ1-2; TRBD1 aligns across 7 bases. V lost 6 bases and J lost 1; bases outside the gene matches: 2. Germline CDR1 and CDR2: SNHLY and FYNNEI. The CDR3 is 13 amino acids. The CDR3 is CASSRDSNYGYTF. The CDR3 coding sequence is TGTGCCAGCAGCCGGGACAGTAACTATGGCTACACCTTC.

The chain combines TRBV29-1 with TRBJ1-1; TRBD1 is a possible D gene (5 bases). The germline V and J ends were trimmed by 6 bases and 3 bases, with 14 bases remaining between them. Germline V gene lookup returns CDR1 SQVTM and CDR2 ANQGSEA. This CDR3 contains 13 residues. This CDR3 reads CSVSRVIDTEAFF. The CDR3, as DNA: TGCAGCGTATCCAGGGTAATTGACACTGAAGCTTTCTTT.

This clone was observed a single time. CDR3 residues: CASSLSRVNGSNQPQHF. CDR3 DNA sequence: TGTGCCAGTAGTCTGAGCAGGGTGAATGGTAGCAATCAGCCCCAGCATTTT. This rearrangement joins TRBV19 to TRBJ1-5; possibly TRBD1 for D (5 bases). The CDR3 loop spans 17 amino acids. Trimming left V 5 bases short and J 0 bases short, with 17 bases between. Germline-derived CDR1 and CDR2 are LNHDA and SQIVND (reference sequence).

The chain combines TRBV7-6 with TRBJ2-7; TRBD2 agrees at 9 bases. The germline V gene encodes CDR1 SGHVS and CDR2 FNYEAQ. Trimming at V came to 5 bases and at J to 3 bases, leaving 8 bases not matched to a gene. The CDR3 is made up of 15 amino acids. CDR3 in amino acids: CASSPAGGKDYEQYV. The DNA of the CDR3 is TGTGCCAGCAGCCCCGCGGGAGGGAAGGACTACGAGCAGTACGTC.

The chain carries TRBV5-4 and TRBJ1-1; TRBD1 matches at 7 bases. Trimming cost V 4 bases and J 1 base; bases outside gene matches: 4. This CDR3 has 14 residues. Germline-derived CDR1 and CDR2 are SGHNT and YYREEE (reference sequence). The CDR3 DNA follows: TGTGCCAGCAGCGGACGGACAGGGAACACTGAAGCTTTCTTT. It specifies CASSGRTGNTEAFF.

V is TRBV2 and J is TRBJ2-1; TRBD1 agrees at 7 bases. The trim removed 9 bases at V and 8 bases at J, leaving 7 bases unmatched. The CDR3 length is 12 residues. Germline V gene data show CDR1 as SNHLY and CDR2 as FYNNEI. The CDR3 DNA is TGTGCCAGTACGGTAGGGGGCGATGAGCAGTTCTTC. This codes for CASTVGGDEQFF.

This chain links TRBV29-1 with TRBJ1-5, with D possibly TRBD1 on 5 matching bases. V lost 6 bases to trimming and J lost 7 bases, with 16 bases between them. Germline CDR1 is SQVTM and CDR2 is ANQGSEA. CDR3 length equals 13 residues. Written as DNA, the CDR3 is TGCAGCGTCCAGGAGGGACTACAGCAGCCCCAGCATTTT. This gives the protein CSVQEGLQQPQHF.

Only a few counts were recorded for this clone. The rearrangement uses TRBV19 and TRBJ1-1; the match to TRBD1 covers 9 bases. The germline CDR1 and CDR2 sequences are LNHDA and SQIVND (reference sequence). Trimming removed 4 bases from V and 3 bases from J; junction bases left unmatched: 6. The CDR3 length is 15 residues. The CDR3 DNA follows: TGTGCCAGTAGTAGGGACAGGGAAGGGGACACTGAAGCTTTCTTT. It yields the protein CASSRDREGDTEAFF.

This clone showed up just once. DNA of the CDR3: TGTGCCAGCACCCGGACGGGGGAGAGAACTGGGGCCAACGTCCTGACTTTC. This encodes CASTRTGERTGANVLTF. V is TRBV27 and J is TRBJ2-6; D is perhaps TRBD2 (6 bases). The CDR3 totals 17 residues. Germline V CDR1 and CDR2: MNHEY, SMNVEV (reference sequence). The V and J ends lost 7 bases and 2 bases respectively, with 18 bases between them.

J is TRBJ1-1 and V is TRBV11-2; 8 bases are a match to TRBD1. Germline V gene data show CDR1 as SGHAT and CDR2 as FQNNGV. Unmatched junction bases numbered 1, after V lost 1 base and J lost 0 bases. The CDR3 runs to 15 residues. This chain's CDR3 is CASSLGTGLNTEAFF. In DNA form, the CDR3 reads TGTGCCAGCAGCTTAGGGACAGGGCTGAACACTGAAGCTTTCTTT.